Each of the 31 T cell receptor beta chains below was sequenced from the same sample in a study of blood T cells in healthy people across ages. With a J-beta primer mix and a sample-barcoded 5' primer, a second PCR ran 7 to 11 cycles. MiXCR, applied by TCRdb to the 5' RACE reads, yields one record per CDR3 protein. The sample consists of some 1,500,000 distinct CDR3 sequences, under 55% of them appearing once. Material for sequencing was blood. The source of these receptors is a woman younger than 35 in good health.

The chain joins TRBV9 to TRBJ2-1; D is unresolved. Germline loops: CDR1 SGDLS, CDR2 YYNGEE. V was pared by 0 bases and J by 4 bases, with 17 bases between. The CDR3 runs to 17 residues. The CDR3, as DNA: TGTGCCAGCAGCGTAGGACATTCTGACCAAACTTACAATGAGCAGTTCTTC. It codes for CASSVGHSDQTYNEQFF.

V and J are TRBV10-3 and TRBJ1-1; a possible D gene is TRBD1 (6 bases). Trimming took 3 bases from V and 0 from J, leaving 11 bases between them. The CDR3 is made up of 15 amino acids. The V gene's germline CDR1 is ENHRY and CDR2 SYGVKD. For the CDR3, the DNA is TGTGCCATCAGTGATCAGGGGACCGTGAACACTGAAGCTTTCTTT. Translation: CAISDQGTVNTEAFF.

This clonotype is a singleton in its sample. V and J are TRBV20-1 and TRBJ1-1; D may be TRBD1 (5 bases). The CDR3 contains 17 residues. With 6 bases removed from V and 0 bases from J, the gap between germline ends came to 23 bases. Per germline, CDR1 DFQATT and CDR2 SNEGSKA (reference sequence). CDR3 amino acids: CSARSRDRRFMNTEAFF. As DNA, the CDR3 is TGCAGTGCCCGAAGTCGGGACCGGCGTTTTATGAACACTGAAGCTTTCTTT.

The V call is TRBV20-1, the J call TRBJ2-1; the D gene is possibly TRBD2 (6 bases). The CDR3 runs 18 residues. V gave up 6 bases and J gave up 0 bases, with 24 bases separating them. Per the germline V gene, CDR1 is DFQATT and CDR2 is SNEGSKA (reference sequence). DNA of the CDR3: TGCAGTGCCGTCACCGGGACTTTAGCTCCAAGCTCCTACAATGAGCAGTTCTTC. This sequence encodes CSAVTGTLAPSSYNEQFF.

This rearrangement joins TRBV29-1 to TRBJ2-1; a possible D gene is TRBD2 (5 bases). Trimming took 5 bases from V and 3 from J, leaving 11 bases between them. The CDR3 consists of 13 residues. CDR1 SQVTM and CDR2 ANQGSEA come from the germline V gene. In DNA form, the CDR3 reads TGCAGCGTTTCCCCAGGAGGCTACAATGAGCAGTTCTTC. Translating it yields CSVSPGGYNEQFF.

This clonotype was recorded a few times. The rearrangement joins TRBV6-1 to TRBJ2-5; D is unclear. CDR1 MNHNS and CDR2 SASEGT come from the germline V gene. V was clipped by 3 bases and J by 0 bases, with 8 bases between them. CDR3 length: 14 residues. CDR3 amino acids: CASSDWGYQETQYF. CDR3 DNA: TGTGCCAGCAGTGACTGGGGTTACCAAGAGACCCAGTACTTC.

This rearrangement joins TRBV20-1 to TRBJ2-7; D possibly corresponds to TRBD2 (5 bases). Germline-derived CDR1 and CDR2 are DFQATT and SNEGSKA (reference sequence). There are 15 residues in the CDR3. Trimming removed 4 bases at V and 0 bases at J, with 16 bases between. The CDR3 nucleotides are TGCAGTGCTACAACCGCGGGCGGTAGCTCCTACGAGCAGTACTTC. Protein sequence: CSATTAGGSSYEQYF.

This chain joins TRBV6-2 or TRBV6-3 and TRBJ2-3; D may correspond to TRBD1 or TRBD2 (5 bases each). CDR3 length: 15 amino acids. Germline CDR1 is MNHEY and CDR2 is SVGEGT. The V and J ends lost 2 bases and 4 bases respectively, with 13 bases between them. The CDR3 loop reads CASSYRGARSDTQYF. The CDR3 region has the DNA TGTGCCAGCAGTTACCGGGGCGCGCGCTCAGATACGCAGTATTTT.

The chain has TRBV29-1 and TRBJ1-1; D gene unclear. The ends were cut back, 3 bases at V and 10 bases at J, with 21 bases in the middle. The germline V gene encodes CDR1 SQVTM and CDR2 ANQGSEA. The CDR3 extends over 14 amino acids. The CDR3, as DNA: TGCAGCGTTGAGTCTTTCCGGGAGGCCTCTGGAGCTTTCTTT. Its protein is CSVESFREASGAFF. Supplemented by reference TRBV29-1 and TRBJ1-1, the full variable domain reads SAVISQKPSRDICQRGTSLTIQCQVDSQVTMMFWYRQQPGQSLTLIATANQGSEATYESGFVIDKFPISRPNLTFSTLTVSNMSPEDSSIYLCSVESFREASGAFFGQGTRLTVV.

This clonotype was counted many times. CDR3 amino acids: CASSRRETQYF. The CDR3 nucleotides read TGTGCCAGCAGCCGAAGAGAGACCCAGTACTTC. The chain is built from TRBV3-1 and TRBJ2-5; D gene ambiguous. Germline loops: CDR1 LGHDT, CDR2 YNNKEL (reference sequence). The CDR3 runs to 11 residues. The V end lost 4 bases, the J end lost 4 bases, and 4 bases lay between the germline ends.

This clonotype was detected only a few times. The J gene is TRBJ1-2, the V gene TRBV29-1; D is undetermined. The V end lost 1 base, the J end lost 4 bases, and 10 bases lay between the germline ends. From germline, CDR1 is SQVTM and CDR2 ANQGSEA. The CDR3 loop spans 13 amino acids. The CDR3 loop reads CSVEVQASYGYTF. The CDR3 DNA follows: TGCAGCGTTGAAGTCCAGGCGAGCTATGGCTACACCTTC.

There are many counts of this clonotype. V is TRBV4-3 and J is TRBJ2-7; 7 nucleotides match TRBD2. This CDR3 comprises 13 residues. Trimming took 5 bases from V and 2 from J; bases not matched to a gene: 3. From germline, CDR1 is LGHNA and CDR2 YSLEER. CDR3 sequence reads: CASSIGLAYEQYF. The CDR3 nucleotides are TGCGCCAGCAGCATAGGACTAGCCTACGAGCAGTACTTC.

The J gene is TRBJ1-5, the V gene TRBV6-2 or TRBV6-3; tentative D call: TRBD1 (6 bases). Looked up from germline, CDR1 is MNHEY and CDR2 is SVGEGT. The CDR3 loop spans 15 amino acids. V was clipped by 0 bases and J by 7 bases, with 13 bases between them. The CDR3 loop is CASSYSMGRGQPQHF. The CDR3 nucleotides read TGTGCCAGCAGTTACTCGATGGGGAGGGGGCAGCCCCAGCATTTT.

The chain has TRBV7-9 and TRBJ1-2, with D perhaps TRBD1 (5 bases). Trimming pared 3 bases from V and 8 bases from J, leaving 13 bases between. CDR1 SEHNR and CDR2 FQNEAQ come from the germline V gene (reference sequence). CDR3 length equals 13 residues. CDR3: CASSFTGVDGYTF. CDR3 nucleotides: TGTGCCAGCAGCTTCACGGGGGTTGACGGCTACACCTTC. The entire variable domain, with the rest obtained from reference TRBV7-9 and TRBJ1-2, is as follows: DTGVSQNPRHKITKRGQNVTFRCDPISEHNRLYWYRQTLGQGPEFLTYFQNEAQLEKSRLLSDRFSAERPKGSFSTLEIQRTEQGDSAMYLCASSFTGVDGYTFGSGTRLTVV.

A note on this clonotype: This sequence may be a read error, since a much larger clone differs from it by one base. The V and J genes are TRBV4-1 and TRBJ2-5; D might be TRBD1 or TRBD2, each matching 5 bases. From germline, CDR1 is MGHRA and CDR2 YSYEKL. This CDR3 region has 15 residues. V was clipped by 1 base and J by 9 bases, with 18 bases between them. The CDR3: CASSQGRAKEEAQYF. The CDR3 bases are TGCGCCAGCAGCCAAGGCAGGGCGAAGGAGGAGGCCCAGTACTTC.

This clonotype has only one observation. V usage is TRBV4-1 and J usage is TRBJ1-6; tentative D call: TRBD1 (6 bases). V was pared by 2 bases and J by 10 bases, with 15 bases between. CDR3 length equals 15 residues. Germline loops: CDR1 MGHRA, CDR2 YSYEKL. The CDR3 loop is CASSQRSPGESPLHF. The CDR3 DNA reads as TGCGCCAGCAGCCAAAGAAGCCCAGGGGAATCACCCCTCCACTTT.

This clonotype was seen more than once but under ten times. This chain uses TRBV4-1 with TRBJ2-1; the match to TRBD2 covers 8 bases. In germline, CDR1 is MGHRA, CDR2 YSYEKL. The CDR3 covers 17 residues. V lost 1 base and J lost 7; bases outside the gene matches: 12. The CDR3 nucleotides are TGCGCCAGCAGCCAAGGATTACGGACTAGCCCCTTGAATGAGCAGTTCTTC. Its translation is CASSQGLRTSPLNEQFF.

The J gene is TRBJ2-3, the V gene TRBV20-1, with 7 bases identical to TRBD2. CDR1 DFQATT and CDR2 SNEGSKA come from the germline V gene (reference sequence). This CDR3 has 14 residues. Trimming cost V 8 bases and J 2 bases; bases outside gene matches: 10. CDR3 bases: TGCAGTCCCACGCACGGGAGGTCCACAGATACGCAGTATTTT. This encodes CSPTHGRSTDTQYF.

The chain couples TRBV29-1 to TRBJ2-5; unclear D gene. V lost 2 bases, J lost 1 base, and 17 bases lay in between. Germline V gene lookup returns CDR1 SQVTM and CDR2 ANQGSEA. The CDR3 is 16 amino acids. The CDR3 spells CSVEHPPGGVQETQYF. DNA for the CDR3: TGCAGCGTTGAACACCCCCCGGGTGGTGTCCAAGAGACCCAGTACTTC.

This chain uses TRBV20-1 with TRBJ2-2, with D possibly called TRBD1 or TRBD2 (5 bases each). The germline V gene has CDR1 DFQATT and CDR2 SNEGSKA (reference sequence). Trimming took 6 bases from V and 3 from J, leaving 11 bases between them. The CDR3 runs 13 residues. The CDR3 DNA follows: TGCAGTGCCTGGGACCTCTACACCGGGGAGCTGTTTTTT. It is translated as CSAWDLYTGELFF.

J is TRBJ2-1 and V is TRBV28, with TRBD1 identical over 7 bases. The J call may be in error: the DNA end matches TRBJ2-7 better. In germline, CDR1 is MDHEN, CDR2 SYDVKM. The CDR3 spans 15 residues. Here the CDR3 DNA reads TGTGCCAGCAGGTCAACCGGGACAGAGGGCTACGAGCAGTACTTC. Its translation: CASRSTGTEGYEQYF.

V is TRBV12-3 or TRBV12-4 and J is TRBJ2-5; 8 bases are shared with TRBD2. J was trimmed by 11 bases and V by 6 bases; bases with no gene match: 20. The CDR3 is made up of 16 amino acids. CDR3 DNA: TGTGCCAGCAGGACTTTTAGCGGGGCCCTTGGGAATGAGCAGTACTTC. Its translation is CASRTFSGALGNEQYF.

This clonotype was seen many times. V is TRBV12-3 or TRBV12-4 and J is TRBJ1-1, with 7 bases fitting TRBD1. The V gene end was trimmed by 3 bases and the J gene end by 0 bases; junction bases not matched to a gene: 1. This CDR3 region has 14 residues. The CDR3 region has the DNA TGTGCCAGCAGTTTGACAGGGTTGAACACTGAAGCTTTCTTT. The encoded protein is CASSLTGLNTEAFF.

This clonotype was found a few times. One junction end does not reproduce the germline sequence, and a read error may be involved. The chain has TRBV7-2 and TRBJ1-4, with 10 bases fitting TRBD1. CDR1 is SGHTA and CDR2 is FQGNSA in the germline V gene. This CDR3 spans 14 amino acids. The CDR3 region is CASSLVGQGGKLFF. The CDR3 DNA reads as TGTGCCAGCAGTTTAGTAGGACAGGGGGGAAAACTGTTTTTT.

V gene TRBV20-1 combines with J gene TRBJ2-1; no reliable D call. The germline V gene encodes CDR1 DFQATT and CDR2 SNEGSKA (reference sequence). The CDR3 consists of 15 residues. V was cut by 0 bases and J by 5 bases, with 14 bases left in between. For the CDR3, the DNA is TGCAGTGCTAGAGATGCGGCTAGTGGGGACAATGAGCAGTTCTTC. Protein sequence: CSARDAASGDNEQFF.

Notes on this clonotype: A junction end diverges from the germline sequence, so it may reflect a read error. The V and J genes are TRBV10-3 and TRBJ2-7; 10 nucleotides match TRBD2. The CDR3 length is 17 residues. Germline assignment: CDR1 ENHRY and CDR2 SYGVKD. Written as DNA, the CDR3 is TGTGCCACCAGTGACCCCCTAGCGGGAGTCTTACCCAATGAGCAGTACTTC. Translation: CATSDPLAGVLPNEQYF.

As concerns this clonotype: A read error may produce the germline difference seen at one junction end. This chain connects TRBV6-7 to TRBJ2-1; D is undetermined. Being an ORF, TRBV6-7 has a function that is uncertain. CDR3 length: 16 residues. The CDR3 protein is CASSYSMPSSHNEQFF. In DNA form, the CDR3 reads TGTGCCAGCAGTTACTCTATGCCCAGCTCCCACAATGAGCAGTTCTTC.

The gene calls are TRBV5-1 and TRBJ1-2, with D possibly TRBD1 on 5 matching bases. The germline V and J ends were trimmed by 4 bases and 8 bases, with 15 bases remaining between them. The germline CDR1 and CDR2 sequences are SGHRS and YFSETQ. The CDR3 consists of 13 residues. CDR3: CASSPSGPAGYTF. The CDR3 coding sequence is TGCGCCAGCAGCCCGTCGGGACCTGCGGGCTACACCTTC.

The table lists this clonotype with a few counts. The gene calls are TRBV10-3 and TRBJ1-1, with TRBD1 as a possible D gene (5 bases). Per germline, CDR1 ENHRY and CDR2 SYGVKD. The V end was cut by 0 bases, the J end by 2 bases, with 10 bases between. This CDR3 contains 15 residues. The CDR3 region is CAISESDRDNTEAFF. The CDR3 nucleotides read TGTGCCATCAGTGAGTCCGACAGAGATAACACTGAAGCTTTCTTT.

This clonotype was detected only a few times. V gene TRBV12-3 or TRBV12-4 combines with J gene TRBJ2-5, with TRBD2 identical over 14 bases. This CDR3 has 16 residues. V was clipped by 6 bases and J by 2 bases; unmatched bases: 5. This chain's CDR3 is CASSRLAGGNQETQYF. In DNA, the CDR3 is TGTGCCAGCAGCCGACTAGCGGGGGGGAATCAAGAGACCCAGTACTTC.

This clonotype was counted only a few times. This chain links TRBV5-1 with TRBJ1-1; D remains ambiguous. Germline-derived CDR1 and CDR2 are SGHRS and YFSETQ. Deletions cut 7 bases from V and 0 bases from J, with 10 bases between. The CDR3 totals 13 residues. The CDR3 protein is CASRRSLNTEAFF. For the CDR3, the DNA is TGCGCCAGCCGCCGTTCCTTGAACACTGAAGCTTTCTTT. The variable domain in full, with the rest retrieved from reference TRBV5-1 and TRBJ1-1, is KAGVTQTPRYLIKTRGQQVTLSCSPISGHRSVSWYQQTPGQGLQFLFEYFSETQRNKGNFPGRFSGRQFSNSRSEMNVSTLELGDSALYLCASRRSLNTEAFFGQGTRLTVV.